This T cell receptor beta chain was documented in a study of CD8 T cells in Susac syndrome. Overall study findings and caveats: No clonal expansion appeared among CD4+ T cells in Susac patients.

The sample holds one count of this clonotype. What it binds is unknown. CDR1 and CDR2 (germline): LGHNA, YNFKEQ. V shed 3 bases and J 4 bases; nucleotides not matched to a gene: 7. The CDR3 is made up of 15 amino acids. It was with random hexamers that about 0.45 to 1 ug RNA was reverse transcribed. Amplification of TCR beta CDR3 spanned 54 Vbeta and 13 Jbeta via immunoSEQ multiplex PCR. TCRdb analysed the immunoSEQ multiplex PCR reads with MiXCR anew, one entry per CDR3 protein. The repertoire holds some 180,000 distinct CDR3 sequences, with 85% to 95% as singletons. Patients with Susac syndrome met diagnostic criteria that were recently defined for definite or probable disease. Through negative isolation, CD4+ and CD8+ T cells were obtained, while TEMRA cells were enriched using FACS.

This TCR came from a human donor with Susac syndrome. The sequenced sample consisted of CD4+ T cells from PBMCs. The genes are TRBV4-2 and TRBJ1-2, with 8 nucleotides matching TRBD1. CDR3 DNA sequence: TGTGCCAGCAGCCATTTAGGACAGGGAAGCTATGGCTACACCTTC. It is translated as CASSHLGQGSYGYTF.